Listed here is a single T cell receptor beta chain. Its antigen is currently unknown. This entry belongs to a study of human versus mouse CDR3 diversity and MHC coevolution. Study at large: Reported immunoSEQ sensitivity was one in 200,000 T cells, with reduced amplification bias. Samples had between roughly 0.6 x 10^7 and 1.6 x 10^7 valid reads.

Study observations and caveats: iCHAO1 estimated the human TCR beta repertoire at 1.5 million to 2 million clonotypes.

Sorting isolated naive CD4 T cells lacking CD45RO and expressing CD62L. CDR3 length equals 14 residues. The ends lost 4 bases at V and 6 bases at J; junction bases unmatched: 6. In germline, CDR1 is SGHRS, CDR2 YFSETQ. Data came from immunoSEQ multiplex PCR; TCRdb stores just in-frame clones and leaves some out. The repertoire consists of tens of thousands of clones, with roughly 94% occurring once and the leading ten covering approximately 20%. The receptor was isolated from a person between 55 and 69 years old in good health. The chain has TRBV5-1 and TRBJ1-2; 10 bases align to TRBD1. Sequencing was carried out using naive CD4+ T cells from blood. Subset specified: CD45RO-negative CD62L-positive naive CD4 T cells. The CDR3 DNA reads as TGCGCCAGCAGCGAACGACAGGGGGCGGATGGCTACACCTTC. It is translated as CASSERQGADGYTF.